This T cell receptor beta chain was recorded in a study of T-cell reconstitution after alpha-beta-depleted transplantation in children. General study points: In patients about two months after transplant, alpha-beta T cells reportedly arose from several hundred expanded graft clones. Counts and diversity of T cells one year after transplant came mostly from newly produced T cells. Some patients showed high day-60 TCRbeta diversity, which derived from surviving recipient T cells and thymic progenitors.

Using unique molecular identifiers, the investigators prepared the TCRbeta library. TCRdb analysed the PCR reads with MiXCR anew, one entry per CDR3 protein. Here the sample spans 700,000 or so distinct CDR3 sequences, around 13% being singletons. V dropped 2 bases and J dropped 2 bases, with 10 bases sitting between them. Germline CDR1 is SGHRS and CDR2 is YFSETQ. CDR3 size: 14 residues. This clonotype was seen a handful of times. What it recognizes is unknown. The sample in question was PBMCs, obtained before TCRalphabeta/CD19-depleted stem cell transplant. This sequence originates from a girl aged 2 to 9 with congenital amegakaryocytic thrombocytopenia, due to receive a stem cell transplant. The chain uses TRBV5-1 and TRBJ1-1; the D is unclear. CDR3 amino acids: CASSFSYENTEAFF. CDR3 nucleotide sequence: TGCGCCAGCAGCTTTTCATACGAAAACACTGAAGCTTTCTTT.